These 5 T cell receptor beta chains originate from one sample sequenced in a study of control samples from healthy donors and cancer patients. The table came from immunoSEQ multiplex PCR; TCRdb's copy has only in-frame clones and leaves some out. The data contain roughly 93,000 clones, about 89% of them singletons. Sequencing was carried out using PBMCs. These receptors were taken from a woman aged 45-60 years with colorectal cancer.

The chain uses TRBV6-5 and TRBJ2-1; tentatively, D is TRBD2 (7 bases). The CDR3 extends over 14 amino acids. Trimming pared 6 bases from V and 4 bases from J, leaving 13 bases between. The germline CDR1 and CDR2 sequences are MNHEY and SVGAGI. CDR3 amino acids: CASRGGASYNEQFF. The CDR3 nucleotides read TGTGCCAGCAGGGGGGGGGCCTCGTACAATGAGCAGTTCTTC.

This clone was seen more than once but under ten times. V usage is TRBV5-5 and J usage is TRBJ1-3; D not certain. Germline V gene lookup returns CDR1 SGHKS and CDR2 YYEKEE (reference sequence). The CDR3 has 13 residues. Trimming cost V 3 bases and J 4 bases, with 8 bases left between them. In DNA, the CDR3 is TGTGCCAGCAGCTATTATACGGGAAACACCATATATTTT. Translation gives CASSYYTGNTIYF.

This chain joins TRBV28 and TRBJ1-1; D unclear. The CDR3 length is 14 residues. Germline-derived CDR1 and CDR2 are MDHEN and SYDVKM. Trimming cost V 7 bases and J 2 bases, with 14 bases left between them. The CDR3 nucleotides read TGTGCCAGCACCACTTTGGTGGGAAACACTGAAGCTTTCTTT. It specifies CASTTLVGNTEAFF.

The chain employs TRBV10-3 and TRBJ2-5; TRBD1 aligns across 8 bases. The CDR3 has 13 amino acids. V dropped 10 bases and J dropped 5; count of bases not matched to a gene: 9. Germline CDR1 is ENHRY and CDR2 is SYGVKD. This chain's CDR3 is CATQTGEAETQYF. The CDR3 bases are TGTGCCACCCAGACAGGGGAGGCTGAGACCCAGTACTTC.

The V and J genes are TRBV4-3 and TRBJ2-1; 12 nucleotides align to TRBD1. This CDR3 spans 17 amino acids. Germline V CDR1 and CDR2: LGHNA, YSLEER. With 1 base clipped from V and 8 bases from J, the junction kept 9 bases outside the gene matches. DNA of the CDR3: TGCGCCAGCAGCCAAGGGGTCCGGGACAGGGGGCGAGATGAGCAGTTCTTC. Translated, it gives CASSQGVRDRGRDEQFF.